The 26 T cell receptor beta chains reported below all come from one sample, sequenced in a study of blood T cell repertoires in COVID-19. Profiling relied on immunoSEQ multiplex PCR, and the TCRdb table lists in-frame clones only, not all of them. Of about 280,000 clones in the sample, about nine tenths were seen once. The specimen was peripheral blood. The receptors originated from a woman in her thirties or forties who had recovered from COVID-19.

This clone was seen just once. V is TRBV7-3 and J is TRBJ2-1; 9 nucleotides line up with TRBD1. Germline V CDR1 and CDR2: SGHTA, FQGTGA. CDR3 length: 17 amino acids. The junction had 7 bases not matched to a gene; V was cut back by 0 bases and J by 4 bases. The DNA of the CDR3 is TGTGCCAGCAGCTTAACAAGTGGGACAGGGATATACAATGAGCAGTTCTTC. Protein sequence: CASSLTSGTGIYNEQFF. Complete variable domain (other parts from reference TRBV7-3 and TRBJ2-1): GAGVSQTPSNKVTEKGKYVELRCDPISGHTALYWYRQSLGQGPEFLIYFQGTGAADDSGLPNDRFFAVRPEGSVSTLKIQRTERGDSAVYLCASSLTSGTGIYNEQFFGPGTRLTVL.

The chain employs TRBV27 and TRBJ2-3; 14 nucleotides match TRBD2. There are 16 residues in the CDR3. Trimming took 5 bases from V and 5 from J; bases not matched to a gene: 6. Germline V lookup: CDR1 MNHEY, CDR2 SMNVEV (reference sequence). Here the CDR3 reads CASSQGLAGEIDTQYF. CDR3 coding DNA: TGTGCCAGCAGTCAGGGACTAGCGGGAGAGATAGATACGCAGTATTTT.

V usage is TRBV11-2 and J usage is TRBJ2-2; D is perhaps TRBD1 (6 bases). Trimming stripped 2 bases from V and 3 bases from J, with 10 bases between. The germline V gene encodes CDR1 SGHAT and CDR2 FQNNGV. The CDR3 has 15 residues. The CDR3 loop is CASSLRRQDTGELFF. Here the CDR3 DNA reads TGTGCCAGCAGCTTACGCCGACAGGACACCGGGGAGCTGTTTTTT.

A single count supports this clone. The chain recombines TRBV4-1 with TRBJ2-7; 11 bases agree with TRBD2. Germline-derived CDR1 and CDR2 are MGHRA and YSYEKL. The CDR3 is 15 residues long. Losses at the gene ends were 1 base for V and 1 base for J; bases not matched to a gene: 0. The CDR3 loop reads CASSQGLAGSYEQYF. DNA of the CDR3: TGCGCCAGCAGCCAAGGACTAGCGGGATCCTACGAGCAGTACTTC.

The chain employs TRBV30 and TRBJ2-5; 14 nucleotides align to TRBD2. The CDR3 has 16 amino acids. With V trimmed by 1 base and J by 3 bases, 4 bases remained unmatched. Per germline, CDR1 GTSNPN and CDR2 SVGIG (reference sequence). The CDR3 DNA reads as TGTGCCTGGAGTGGGGGGGGACTAGCGGGAGAAGAGACCCAGTACTTC. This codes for CAWSGGGLAGEETQYF.

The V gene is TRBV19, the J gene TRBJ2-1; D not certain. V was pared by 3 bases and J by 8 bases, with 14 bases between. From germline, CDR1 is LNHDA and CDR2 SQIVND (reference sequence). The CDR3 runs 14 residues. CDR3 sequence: CASSIAASGDEQFF. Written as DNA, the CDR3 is TGTGCCAGTAGTATTGCGGCCTCTGGTGATGAGCAGTTCTTC. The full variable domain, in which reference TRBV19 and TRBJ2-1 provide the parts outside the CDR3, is DGGITQSPKYLFRKEGQNVTLSCEQNLNHDAMYWYRQDPGQGLRLIYYSQIVNDFQKGDIAEGYSVSREKKESFPLTVTSAQKNPTAFYLCASSIAASGDEQFFGPGTRLTVL.

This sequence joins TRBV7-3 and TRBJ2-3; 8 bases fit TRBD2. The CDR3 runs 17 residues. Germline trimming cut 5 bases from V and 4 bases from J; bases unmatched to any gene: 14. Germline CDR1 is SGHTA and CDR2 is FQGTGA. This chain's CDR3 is CASSPNGWAGGPDTQYF. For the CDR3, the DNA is TGTGCCAGCAGCCCCAACGGTTGGGCGGGAGGCCCAGATACGCAGTATTTT.

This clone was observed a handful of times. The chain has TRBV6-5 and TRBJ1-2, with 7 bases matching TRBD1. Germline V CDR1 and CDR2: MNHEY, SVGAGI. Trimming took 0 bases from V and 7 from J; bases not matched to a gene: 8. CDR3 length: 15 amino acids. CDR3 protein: CASSYSVKGAGGYTF. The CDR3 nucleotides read TGTGCCAGCAGTTACTCGGTAAAGGGGGCTGGTGGCTACACCTTC.

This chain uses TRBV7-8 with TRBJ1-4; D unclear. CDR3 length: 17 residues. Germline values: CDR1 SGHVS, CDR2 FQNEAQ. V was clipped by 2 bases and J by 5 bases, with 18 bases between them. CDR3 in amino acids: CASSLLGYRRENEKLFF. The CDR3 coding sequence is TGTGCCAGCAGCTTACTAGGGTATAGGAGGGAGAATGAAAAACTGTTTTTT.

The CDR3 sequence: CASSWTANEKLFF. Written as DNA, the CDR3 is TGTGCCAGCAGCTGGACAGCGAATGAAAAACTGTTTTTT. The rearrangement uses TRBV5-4 and TRBJ1-4, with TRBD1 as a possible D gene (6 bases). The CDR3 has 13 residues. Germline lookup yields CDR1 SGHNT and CDR2 YYREEE (reference sequence). Deletions cut 3 bases from V and 5 bases from J, with 8 bases between.

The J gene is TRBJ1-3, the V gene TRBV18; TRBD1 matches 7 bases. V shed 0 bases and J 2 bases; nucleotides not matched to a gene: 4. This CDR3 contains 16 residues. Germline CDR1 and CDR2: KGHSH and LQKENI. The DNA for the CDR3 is TGTGCCAGCTCACCACCTGGGACAGTCACTGGAAACACCATATATTTT. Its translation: CASSPPGTVTGNTIYF.

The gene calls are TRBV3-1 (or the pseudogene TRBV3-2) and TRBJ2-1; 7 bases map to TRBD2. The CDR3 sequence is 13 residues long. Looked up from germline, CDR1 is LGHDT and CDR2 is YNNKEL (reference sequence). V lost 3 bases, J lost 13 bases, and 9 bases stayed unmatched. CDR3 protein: CASSQVMGEGQFF. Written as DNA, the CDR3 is TGTGCCAGCAGCCAGGTTATGGGGGAGGGCCAGTTCTTC.

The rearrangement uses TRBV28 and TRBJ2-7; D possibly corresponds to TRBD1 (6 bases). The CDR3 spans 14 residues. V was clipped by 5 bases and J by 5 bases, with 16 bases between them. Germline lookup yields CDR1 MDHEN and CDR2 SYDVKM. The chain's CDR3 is CASSTPQGKDEQYF. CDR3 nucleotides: TGTGCCAGCAGTACGCCTCAGGGGAAGGACGAGCAGTACTTC.

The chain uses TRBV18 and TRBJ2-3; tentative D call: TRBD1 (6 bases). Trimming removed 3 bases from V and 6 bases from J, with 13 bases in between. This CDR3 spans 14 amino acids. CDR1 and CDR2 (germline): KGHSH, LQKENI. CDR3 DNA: TGTGCCAGCTCACCCGGACAGAGTTTCGATACGCAGTATTTT. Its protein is CASSPGQSFDTQYF. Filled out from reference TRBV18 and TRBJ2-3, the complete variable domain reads NAGVMQNPRHLVRRRGQEARLRCSPMKGHSHVYWYRQLPEEGLKFMVYLQKENIIDESGMPKERFSAEFPKEGPSILRIQQVVRGDSAAYFCASSPGQSFDTQYFGPGTRLTVL.

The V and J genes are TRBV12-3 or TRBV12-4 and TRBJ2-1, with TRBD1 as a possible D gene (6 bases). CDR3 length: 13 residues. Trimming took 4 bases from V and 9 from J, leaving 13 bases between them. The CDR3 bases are TGTGCCAGCAGTTCCAGGGGCATGGGTGAGCAGTTCTTC. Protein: CASSSRGMGEQFF.

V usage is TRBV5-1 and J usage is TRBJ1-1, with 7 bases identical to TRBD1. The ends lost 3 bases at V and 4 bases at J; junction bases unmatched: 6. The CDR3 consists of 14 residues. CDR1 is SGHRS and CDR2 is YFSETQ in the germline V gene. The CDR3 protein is CASSSQGQSTEAFF. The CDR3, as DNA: TGCGCCAGCAGCTCTCAGGGACAGTCCACTGAAGCTTTCTTT.

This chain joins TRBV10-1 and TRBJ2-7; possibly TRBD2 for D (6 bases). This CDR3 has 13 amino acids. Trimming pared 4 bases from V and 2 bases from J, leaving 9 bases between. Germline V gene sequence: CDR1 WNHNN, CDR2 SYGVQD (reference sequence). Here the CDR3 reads CASSAGSPYEQYF. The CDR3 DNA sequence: TGCGCCAGCAGTGCCGGGAGCCCCTACGAGCAGTACTTC.

Here the CDR3 reads CATTLRDRIGENEQYF. DNA of the CDR3: TGTGCCACCACCCTTAGGGACAGAATTGGCGAAAACGAGCAGTACTTC. The V call is TRBV24-1, the J call TRBJ2-7; 7 bases are a match to TRBD1. This CDR3 spans 16 amino acids. The V gene's germline CDR1 is KGHDR and CDR2 SFDVKD. J gave up 5 bases and V 8 bases, and 17 bases lay outside the gene matches.

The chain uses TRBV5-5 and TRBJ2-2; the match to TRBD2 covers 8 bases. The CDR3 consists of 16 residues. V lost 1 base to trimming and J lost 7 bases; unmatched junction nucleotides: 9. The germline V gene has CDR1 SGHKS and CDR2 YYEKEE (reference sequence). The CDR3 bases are TGTGCCAGCAGCTTGATGGGTAGCGGGATGTTCGGGGAGCTGTTTTTT. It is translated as CASSLMGSGMFGELFF.

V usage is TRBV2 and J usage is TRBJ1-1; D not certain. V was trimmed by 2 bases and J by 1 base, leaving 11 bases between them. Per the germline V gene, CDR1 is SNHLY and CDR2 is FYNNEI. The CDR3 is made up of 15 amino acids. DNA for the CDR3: TGTGCCAGCAGTGAACGTCTGCCGAGGAACACTGAAGCTTTCTTT. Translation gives CASSERLPRNTEAFF.

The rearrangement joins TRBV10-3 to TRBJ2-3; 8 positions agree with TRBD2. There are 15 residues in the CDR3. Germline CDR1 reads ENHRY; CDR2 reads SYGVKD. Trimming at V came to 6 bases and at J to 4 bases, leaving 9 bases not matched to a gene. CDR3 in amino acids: CAIRDGRGPPDTQYF. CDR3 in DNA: TGTGCCATCAGGGACGGGAGGGGTCCGCCAGATACGCAGTATTTT.

CDR3 amino acids: CASSAPGRPYEQYF. For the CDR3, the DNA is TGTGCCAGCAGCGCCCCCGGGAGACCCTACGAGCAGTACTTC. The chain carries TRBV9 and TRBJ2-7; maybe TRBD2 (6 bases). Trimming removed 3 bases from V and 2 bases from J, with 12 bases in between. Per the germline V gene, CDR1 is SGDLS and CDR2 is YYNGEE. The CDR3 contains 14 residues.

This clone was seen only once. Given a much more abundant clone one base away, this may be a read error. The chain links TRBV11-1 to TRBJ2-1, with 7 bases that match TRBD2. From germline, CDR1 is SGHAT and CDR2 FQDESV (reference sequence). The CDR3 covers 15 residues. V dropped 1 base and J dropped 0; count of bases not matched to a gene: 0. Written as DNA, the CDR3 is TGTGCCAGCAGCTTAGGCGGGAGCTCCTACAATGAGCAGTTCTTC. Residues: CASSLGGSSYNEQFF.

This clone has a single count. The CDR3 loop reads CASSFWQQYF. The CDR3 DNA reads as TGCGCCAGCAGCTTTTGGCAGCAGTACTTC. The chain is built from TRBV5-1 and TRBJ2-7; D is unclear. Trimming stripped 2 bases from V and 8 bases from J, with 5 bases between. This CDR3 is built from 10 residues. Germline V gene lookup returns CDR1 SGHRS and CDR2 YFSETQ.

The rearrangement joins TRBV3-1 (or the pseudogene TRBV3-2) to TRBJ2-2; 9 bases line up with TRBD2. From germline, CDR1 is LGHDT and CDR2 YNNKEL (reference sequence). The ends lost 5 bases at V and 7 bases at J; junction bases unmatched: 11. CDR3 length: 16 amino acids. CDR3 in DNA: TGTGCCAGCAGCGGCAGGGCGGGAGGGCCCGGCGGGGAGCTGTTTTTT. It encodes CASSGRAGGPGGELFF.

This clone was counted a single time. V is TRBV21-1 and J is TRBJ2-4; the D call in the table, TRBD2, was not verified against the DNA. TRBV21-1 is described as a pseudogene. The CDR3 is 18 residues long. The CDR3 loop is CASSTAGTSGFSKNIQYF. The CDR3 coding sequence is TGTGCCAGCAGCACTGCCGGGACTAGTGGCTTCAGCAAAAACATTCAGTACTTC.